This TCR beta chain was retrieved from a study of identical twins. Study results and limitations: An excess of low generation probability was shown by twin-shared out-of-frame alpha sequences. Invariant populations such as MAIT and iNKT cells could partly muddle zero-insertion analyses. Within cord blood, abundant beta clonotypes carried fewer insertions, but memory repertoires showed no such trend.

Germline V gene data show CDR1 as SQVTM and CDR2 as ANQGSEA. CDR3 length equals 14 residues. V was trimmed by 4 bases and J by 4 bases, leaving 14 bases between them. TCRdb independently ran MiXCR on the 5' RACE reads; one entry per CDR3 protein. The top ten clones hold about 1.8% of a sample with roughly 690,000 distinct CDR3 sequences, around 5.7% of them seen once. At least ten counts were recorded for this clonotype. Its target is not known. The chain uses TRBV29-1 and TRBJ2-1; D is tentatively TRBD1 or TRBD2 (5 bases each). The specimen sequenced was naive T cells sorted from blood. The receptor was isolated from a man aged 18 to 29 in good health. The CDR3 here is CSVAEGLGYNEQFF. The DNA for the CDR3 is TGCAGCGTTGCCGAGGGGCTAGGGTACAATGAGCAGTTCTTC.